This T cell receptor (beta chain) stems from a study of CD8 T cells in ankylosing spondylitis. The CDR3 length is 17 residues. Deletions cut 0 bases from V and 3 bases from J, with 17 bases between. Per germline, CDR1 ENHRY and CDR2 SYGVKD. A word on this clonotype: What it binds is unknown.

Study conclusions and caveats: Apparently characteristic of ankylosing spondylitis blood was a TCR beta motif (under ten highly homologous variants).

TCRdb itself ran the 5' RACE reads through MiXCR, one entry per CDR3 protein. This sample has some 150,000 distinct CDR3 sequences, with more than 40% found just once. V gene TRBV10-3 combines with J gene TRBJ1-2, with no clear D. The specimen was synovial fluid, either unsorted or a sorted T cell fraction (not recorded which). The sequence came from a male donor with ankylosing spondylitis. CDR3 sequence: CAISESTRGHLDYGYTF. In DNA, the CDR3 is TGTGCCATCAGTGAGTCGACTCGAGGGCACTTAGACTATGGCTACACCTTC.